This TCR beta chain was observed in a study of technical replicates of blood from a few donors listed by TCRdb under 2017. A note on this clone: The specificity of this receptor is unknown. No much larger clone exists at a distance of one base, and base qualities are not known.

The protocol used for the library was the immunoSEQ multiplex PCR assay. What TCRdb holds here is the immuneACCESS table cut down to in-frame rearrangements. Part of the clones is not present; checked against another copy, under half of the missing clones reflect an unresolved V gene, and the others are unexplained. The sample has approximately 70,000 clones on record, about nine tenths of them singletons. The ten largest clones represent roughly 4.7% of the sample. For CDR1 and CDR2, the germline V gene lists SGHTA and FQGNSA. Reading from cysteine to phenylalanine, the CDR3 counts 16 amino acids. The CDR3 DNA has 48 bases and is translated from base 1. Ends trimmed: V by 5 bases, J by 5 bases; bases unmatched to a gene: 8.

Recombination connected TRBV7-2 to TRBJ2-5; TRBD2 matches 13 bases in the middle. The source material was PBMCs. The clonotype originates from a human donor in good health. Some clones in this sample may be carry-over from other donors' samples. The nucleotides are TGTGCCAGCAGCGACACTAGCGGGAGGGCCGGCGAGACCCAGTACTTC. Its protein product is CASSDTSGRAGETQYF.